This T cell receptor beta chain was profiled in a study of CXCR3-negative and CXCR3-positive naive CD8 T cells. The CDR3 contains 14 residues. Germline loops: CDR1 SQVTM, CDR2 ANQGSEA. The study's findings and limits: Much lower diversity was found in memory CD8+ cells, while both naive subsets had comparably high diversity.

Libraries of TRB cDNA were made by 5' RACE and carried UMIs. TCRdb reprocessed the 5' RACE reads; each CDR3 protein has one entry and no DNA is given. The sample has about 40,000 distinct CDR3 sequences. Note on this clonotype: No antigen is known for it.

The rearrangement uses TRBV29-1 and TRBJ2-7. This sequence originates from a human donor in good health. Some clones in this sample may be carry-over from other donors' samples. The sequenced sample consisted of memory CD8+ T cells from blood. The CDR3 loop reads CSVEGGYSEDEQYF.